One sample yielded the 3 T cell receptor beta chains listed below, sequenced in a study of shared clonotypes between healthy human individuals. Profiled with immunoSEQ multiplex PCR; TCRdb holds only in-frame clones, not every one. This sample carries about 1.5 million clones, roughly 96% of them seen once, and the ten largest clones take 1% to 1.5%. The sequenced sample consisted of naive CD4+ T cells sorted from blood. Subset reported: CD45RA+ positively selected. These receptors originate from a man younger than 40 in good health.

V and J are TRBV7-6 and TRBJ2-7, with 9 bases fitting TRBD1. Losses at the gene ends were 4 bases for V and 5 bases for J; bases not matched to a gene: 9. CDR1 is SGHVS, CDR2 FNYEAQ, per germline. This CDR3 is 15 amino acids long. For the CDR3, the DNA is TGTGCCAGCAGCTCTCCGGGACAGGGTTTCCACGAGCAGTACTTC. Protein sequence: CASSSPGQGFHEQYF.

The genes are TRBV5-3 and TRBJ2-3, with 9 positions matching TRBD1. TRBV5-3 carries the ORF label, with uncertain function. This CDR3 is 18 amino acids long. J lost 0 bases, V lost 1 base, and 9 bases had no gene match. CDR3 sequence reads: CARSLYRGLRGSTDTQYF. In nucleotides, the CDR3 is TGTGCCAGAAGCTTGTACAGGGGGCTTCGTGGTAGCACAGATACGCAGTATTTT.

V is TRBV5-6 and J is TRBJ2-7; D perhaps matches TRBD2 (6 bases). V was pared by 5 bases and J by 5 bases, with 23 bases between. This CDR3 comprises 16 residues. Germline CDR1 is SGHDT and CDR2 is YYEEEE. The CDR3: CASSRLSGRSVHEQYF. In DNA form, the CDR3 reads TGTGCCAGCAGTCGTCTATCGGGGAGGTCTGTCCACGAGCAGTACTTC.